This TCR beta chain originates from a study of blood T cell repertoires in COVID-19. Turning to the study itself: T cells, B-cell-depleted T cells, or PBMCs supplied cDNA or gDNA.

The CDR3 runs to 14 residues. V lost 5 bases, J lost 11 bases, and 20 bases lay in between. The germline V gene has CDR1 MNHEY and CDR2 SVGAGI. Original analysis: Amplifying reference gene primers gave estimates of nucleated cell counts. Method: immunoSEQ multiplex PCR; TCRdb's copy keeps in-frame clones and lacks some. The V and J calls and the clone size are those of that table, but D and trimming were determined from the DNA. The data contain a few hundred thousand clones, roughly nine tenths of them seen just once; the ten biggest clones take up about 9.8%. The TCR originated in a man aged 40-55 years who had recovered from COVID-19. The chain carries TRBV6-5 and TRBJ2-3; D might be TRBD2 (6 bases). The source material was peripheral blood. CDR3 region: CASSLGGGWIVQYF. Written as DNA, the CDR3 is TGTGCCAGCAGTCTCGGTGGGGGGTGGATAGTGCAGTATTTT.